This TCR beta chain appears in the sequencing data of a study of human T cells and chemical hapten exposure. For the study at large: The scalp of each patient received a weekly diphenylcyclopropenone dose for the full roughly 25-week study. Patients were mainly female, each with alopecia areata, totalis or universalis.

Individual cDNA molecules in this library carried unique molecular identifiers. TCRdb re-analysed the RACE reads in MiXCR, keeping a single row per CDR3 protein. This sample has around 350,000 distinct CDR3 sequences, with approximately 5% found just once. In germline, CDR1 is LNHDA, CDR2 SQIVND (reference sequence). V was pared by 3 bases and J by 10 bases, with 10 bases between. The CDR3 has 12 residues. The time point is: pre-sensitization, week 0. Noted treatment: therapeutic diphenylcyclopropenone sensitization with weekly scalp DPC. The sequence was obtained from a woman younger than 30 with alopecia areata. Some clones in this sample may be carry-over from other donors' samples. The chain joins TRBV19 to TRBJ2-1, with a possible D match to TRBD1 (5 bases). The source was whole blood, collected in connection with sensitization to the hapten diphenylcyclopropenone (DPC). CDR3 sequence reads: CASSILRGEQFF. The CDR3 DNA follows: TGTGCCAGTAGTATTTTAAGGGGCGAGCAGTTCTTC.